This passage covers 13 T cell receptor beta chains from one sample sequenced in a study of vaccination effects on CD4 cells after COVID-19. These receptors are not linked to any known antigen. The method was immunoSEQ multiplex PCR; TCRdb's version includes in-frame clones alone and lacks a portion of them. The table shows some 50,000 clones, with over 60% occurring only once. Scientists isolated CD4+ T cells after an approximately ten-day culture period ended. This person caught SARS-CoV-2 sometime from March to December 2020, and PCR testing confirmed the infection. Each participant was administered two doses of either the BNT162b2 or the mRNA-1273 vaccine. Sample: CD4+ T cells from PBMCs cultured without peptide, taken after COVID-19 vaccination. These TCRs come from a human donor who had a prior SARS-CoV-2 infection.

The chain employs TRBV9 and TRBJ2-7; no reliable D call. The CDR3 loop spans 15 amino acids. V was cut by 0 bases and J by 1 base, with 11 bases left in between. Germline lookup yields CDR1 SGDLS and CDR2 YYNGEE. DNA of the CDR3: TGTGCCAGCAGCGTAGGGCCAGCGAAGTCCTACGAGCAGTACTTC. Encoded protein: CASSVGPAKSYEQYF.

This clone was seen a single time. The rearrangement uses TRBV7-2 and TRBJ2-7; 9 bases align to TRBD2. With V trimmed by 5 bases and J by 4 bases, 6 bases remained unmatched. Germline V gene sequence: CDR1 SGHTA, CDR2 FQGNSA. The CDR3 loop spans 14 amino acids. This chain's CDR3 is CASSPSGVLYEQYF. CDR3 DNA sequence: TGTGCCAGCAGCCCTAGCGGGGTCCTGTACGAGCAGTACTTC. The full variable domain, rest sourced from reference TRBV7-2 and TRBJ2-7, is GAGVSQSPSNKVTEKGKDVELRCDPISGHTALYWYRQSLGQGLEFLIYFQGNSAPDKSGLPSDRFSAERTGGSVSTLTIQRTQQEDSAVYLCASSPSGVLYEQYFGPGTRLTVT.

In nucleotides, the CDR3 is TGTGCCAGCAGCTTAAATGGAGGGTTTAACACCGGGGAGCTGTTTTTT. It yields the protein CASSLNGGFNTGELFF. This sequence joins TRBV7-3 and TRBJ2-2; the D gene is possibly TRBD2 (6 bases). CDR1 SGHTA and CDR2 FQGTGA come from the germline V gene. The CDR3 has 16 residues. Trimming shortened V by 1 base and J by 2 bases, and 11 bases separated the two germline ends.

The chain couples TRBV4-1 to TRBJ2-3, with a possible D match to TRBD2 (7 bases). The V and J ends lost 4 bases and 1 base respectively, with 12 bases between them. This CDR3 spans 15 amino acids. Germline-derived CDR1 and CDR2 are MGHRA and YSYEKL. CDR3 residues: CASSPRGPGTDTQYF. The CDR3 DNA follows: TGCGCCAGCAGCCCGCGGGGGCCCGGCACAGATACGCAGTATTTT.

CDR3 sequence (DNA): TGTGCCAGCAGTTTTAGCGGGTCGGAGACCCAGTACTTC. As protein: CASSFSGSETQYF. The chain uses TRBV12-3 or TRBV12-4 and TRBJ2-5, with 7 bases that match TRBD2. J gave up 5 bases and V 3 bases, and 3 bases lay outside the gene matches. The CDR3 sequence is 13 residues long.

The chain recombines TRBV9 with TRBJ2-5, with D perhaps TRBD1 (5 bases). This CDR3 is built from 14 residues. Germline V gives CDR1 SGDLS, CDR2 YYNGEE. The V gene lost 0 bases and the J gene lost 2 bases, with 8 bases spanning the gap. The CDR3 region is CASSVGREQETQYF. The CDR3 DNA reads TGTGCCAGCAGCGTAGGCAGGGAACAAGAGACCCAGTACTTC.

This clone was counted a few times. This chain links TRBV2 with TRBJ2-3; D possibly corresponds to TRBD2 (6 bases). Trimming removed 7 bases from V and 2 bases from J, with 16 bases in between. The V gene's germline CDR1 is SNHLY and CDR2 FYNNEI. The CDR3 consists of 15 residues. CDR3 region: CASNFWGGLTDTQYF. DNA for the CDR3: TGTGCCAGCAATTTCTGGGGAGGACTCACAGATACGCAGTATTTT.

The chain joins TRBV6-5 to TRBJ2-5, with 8 positions matching TRBD2. With 3 bases clipped from V and 5 bases from J, the junction kept 5 bases outside the gene matches. Looked up from germline, CDR1 is MNHEY and CDR2 is SVGAGI. The CDR3 is 14 residues long. The CDR3 DNA reads TGTGCCAGCAGTTATAACGGGAGGGACGAGACCCAGTACTTC. It encodes CASSYNGRDETQYF.

The V and J genes are TRBV20-1 and TRBJ2-7; the D is unclear. The germline gives CDR1 DFQATT, CDR2 SNEGSKA (reference sequence). V was clipped by 6 bases and J by 3 bases, with 12 bases between them. This CDR3 spans 12 amino acids. CDR3 loop: CSASNVDYEQYF. In nucleotides, the CDR3 is TGCAGTGCCAGTAATGTTGACTACGAGCAGTACTTC.

This clone occurred a few times. The V gene is TRBV4-1, the J gene TRBJ1-2; 7 nucleotides align to TRBD1. Germline CDR1 MGHRA, CDR2 YSYEKL. The CDR3 loop spans 16 amino acids. V shed 0 bases, J shed 0 bases, and the junction held 4 bases outside the gene matches. The CDR3 DNA follows: TGCGCCAGCAGCCAAGATCACAGGGGCCCTAACTATGGCTACACCTTC. This encodes CASSQDHRGPNYGYTF.

This clone was seen a single time. The chain uses TRBV6-2 or TRBV6-3 and TRBJ2-3; D may be TRBD1 (6 bases). Deletions cut 5 bases from V and 5 bases from J, with 14 bases between. The germline V gene encodes CDR1 MNHEY and CDR2 SVGEGT. CDR3 length: 14 residues. CDR3 loop: CASSLPDSLDTQYF. The DNA for the CDR3 is TGTGCCAGCAGTCTCCCGGACAGTTTAGATACGCAGTATTTT.

The chain couples TRBV24-1 to TRBJ2-5; 12 nucleotides match TRBD1. The J segment lost 7 bases and the V segment lost 4 bases, leaving 9 bases of the junction unmatched. CDR1 KGHDR and CDR2 SFDVKD come from the germline V gene. The CDR3 has 16 amino acids. CDR3 region: CATSDPGTGGRGTQYF. DNA for the CDR3: TGTGCCACCAGTGACCCTGGGACAGGGGGCAGGGGGACCCAGTACTTC.

V and J are TRBV30 and TRBJ2-5; 9 bases map to TRBD2. CDR1 and CDR2 (germline): GTSNPN, SVGIG (reference sequence). J was trimmed by 1 base and V by 4 bases; bases with no gene match: 1. This CDR3 has 13 amino acids. The DNA for the CDR3 is TGTGCCTGGATGACTAGCGGCCAAGAGACCCAGTACTTC. This codes for CAWMTSGQETQYF. Full variable domain (missing parts from reference TRBV30 and TRBJ2-5): SQTIHQWPATLVQPVGSPLSLECTVEGTSNPNLYWYRQAAGRGLQLLFYSVGIGQISSEVPQNLSASRPQDRQFILSSKKLLLSDSGFYLCAWMTSGQETQYFGPGTRLLVL.